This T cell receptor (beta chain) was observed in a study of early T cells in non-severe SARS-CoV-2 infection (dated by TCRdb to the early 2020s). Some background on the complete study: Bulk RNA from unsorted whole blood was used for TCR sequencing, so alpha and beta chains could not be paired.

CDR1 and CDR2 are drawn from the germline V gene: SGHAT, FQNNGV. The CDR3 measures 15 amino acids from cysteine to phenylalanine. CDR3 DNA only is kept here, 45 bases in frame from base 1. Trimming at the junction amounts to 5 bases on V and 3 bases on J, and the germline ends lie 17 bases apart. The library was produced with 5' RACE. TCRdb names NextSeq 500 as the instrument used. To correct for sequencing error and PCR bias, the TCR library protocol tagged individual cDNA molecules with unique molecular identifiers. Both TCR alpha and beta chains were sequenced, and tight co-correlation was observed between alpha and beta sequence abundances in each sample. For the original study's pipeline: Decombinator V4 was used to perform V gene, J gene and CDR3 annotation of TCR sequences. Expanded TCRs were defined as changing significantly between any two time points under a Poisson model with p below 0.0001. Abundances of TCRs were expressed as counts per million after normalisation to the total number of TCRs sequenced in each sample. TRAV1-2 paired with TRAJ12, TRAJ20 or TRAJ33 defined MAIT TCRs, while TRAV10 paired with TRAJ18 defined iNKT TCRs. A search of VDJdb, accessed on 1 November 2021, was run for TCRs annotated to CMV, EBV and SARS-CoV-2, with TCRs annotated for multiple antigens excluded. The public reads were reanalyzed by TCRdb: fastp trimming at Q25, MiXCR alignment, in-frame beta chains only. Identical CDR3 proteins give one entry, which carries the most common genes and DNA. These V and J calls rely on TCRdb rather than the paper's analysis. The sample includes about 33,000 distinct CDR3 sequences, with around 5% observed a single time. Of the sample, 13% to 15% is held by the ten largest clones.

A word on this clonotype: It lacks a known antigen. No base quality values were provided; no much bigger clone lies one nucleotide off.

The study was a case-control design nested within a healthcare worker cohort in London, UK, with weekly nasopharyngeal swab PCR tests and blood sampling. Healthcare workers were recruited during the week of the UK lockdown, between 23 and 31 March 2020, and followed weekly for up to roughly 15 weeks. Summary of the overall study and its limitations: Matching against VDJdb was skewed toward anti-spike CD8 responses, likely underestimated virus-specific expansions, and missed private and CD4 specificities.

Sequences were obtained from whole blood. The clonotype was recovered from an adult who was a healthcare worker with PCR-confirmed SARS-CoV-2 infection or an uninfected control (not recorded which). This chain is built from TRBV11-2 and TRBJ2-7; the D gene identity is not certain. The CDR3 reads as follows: CASSQAVPIIYEQYF. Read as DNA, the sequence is TGTGCCAGCAGCCAAGCAGTCCCCATAATCTACGAGCAGTACTTC.